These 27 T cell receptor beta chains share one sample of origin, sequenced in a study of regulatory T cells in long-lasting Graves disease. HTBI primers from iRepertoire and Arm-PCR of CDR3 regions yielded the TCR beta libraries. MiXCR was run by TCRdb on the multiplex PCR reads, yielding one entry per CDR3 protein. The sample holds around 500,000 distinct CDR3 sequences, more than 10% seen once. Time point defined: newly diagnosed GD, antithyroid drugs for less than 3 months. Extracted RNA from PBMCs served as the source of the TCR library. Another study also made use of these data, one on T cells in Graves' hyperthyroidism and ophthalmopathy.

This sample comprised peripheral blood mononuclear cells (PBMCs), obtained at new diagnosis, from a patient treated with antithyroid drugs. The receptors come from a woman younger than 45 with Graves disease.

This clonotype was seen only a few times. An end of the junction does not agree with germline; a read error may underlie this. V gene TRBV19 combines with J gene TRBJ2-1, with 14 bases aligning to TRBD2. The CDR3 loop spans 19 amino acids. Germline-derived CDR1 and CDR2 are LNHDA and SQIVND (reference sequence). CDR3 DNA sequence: TGTGCCAGTAGTACCCTACTACGCCGACTAGCGGGAGGGCCCTATGAGCAGCTCTTC. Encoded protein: CASSTLLRRLAGGPYEQLF.

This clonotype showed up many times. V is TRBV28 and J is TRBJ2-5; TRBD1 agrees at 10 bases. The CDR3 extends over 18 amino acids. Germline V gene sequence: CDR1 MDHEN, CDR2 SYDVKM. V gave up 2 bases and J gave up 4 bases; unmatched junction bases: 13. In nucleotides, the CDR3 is TGTGCCAGCAGTTTAAGGGACAGGGGATGGAGGCCTGGAGAGACCCAGTACTTC. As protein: CASSLRDRGWRPGETQYF.

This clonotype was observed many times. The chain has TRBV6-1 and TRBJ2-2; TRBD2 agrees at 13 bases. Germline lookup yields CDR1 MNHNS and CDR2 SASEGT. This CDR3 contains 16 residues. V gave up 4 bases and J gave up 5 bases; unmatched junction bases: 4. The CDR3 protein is CASSARLAGGTGELFF. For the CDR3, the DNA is TGTGCCAGCAGTGCCCGACTAGCGGGAGGAACCGGGGAGCTGTTTTTT.

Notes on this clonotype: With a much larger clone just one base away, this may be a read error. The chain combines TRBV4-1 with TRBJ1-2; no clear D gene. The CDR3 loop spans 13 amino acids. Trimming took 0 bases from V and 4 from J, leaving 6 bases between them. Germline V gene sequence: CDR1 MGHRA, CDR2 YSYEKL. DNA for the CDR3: TGCGCCAGCAGCCAAGATCCTGCCTATGGCTACACCTTC. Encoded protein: CASSQDPAYGYTF.

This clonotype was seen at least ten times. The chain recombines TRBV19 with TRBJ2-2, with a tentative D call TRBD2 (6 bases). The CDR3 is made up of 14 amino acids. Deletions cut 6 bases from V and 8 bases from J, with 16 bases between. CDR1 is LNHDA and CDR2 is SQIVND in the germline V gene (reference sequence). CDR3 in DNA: TGTGCCAGTAGCAGCCTAGCGTGGATAGGGGAGCTGTTTTTT. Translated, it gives CASSSLAWIGELFF.

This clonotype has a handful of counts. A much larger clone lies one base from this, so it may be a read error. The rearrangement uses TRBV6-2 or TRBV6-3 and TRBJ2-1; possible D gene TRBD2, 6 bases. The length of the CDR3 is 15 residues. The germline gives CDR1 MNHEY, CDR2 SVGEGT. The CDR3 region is CASSYGTATYNERFF. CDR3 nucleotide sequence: TGTGCCAGCAGTTACGGGACTGCCACCTACAATGAGCGGTTCTTC.

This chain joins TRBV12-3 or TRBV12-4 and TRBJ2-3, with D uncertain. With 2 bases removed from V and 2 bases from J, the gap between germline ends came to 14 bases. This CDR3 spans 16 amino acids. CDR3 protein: CASSLIEWYPTDTQYF. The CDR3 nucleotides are TGTGCCAGCAGTTTAATTGAATGGTATCCCACAGATACGCAGTATTTT.

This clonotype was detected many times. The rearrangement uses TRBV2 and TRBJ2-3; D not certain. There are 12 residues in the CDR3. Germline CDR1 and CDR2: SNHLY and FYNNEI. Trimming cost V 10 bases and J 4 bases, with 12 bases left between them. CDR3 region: CATLVTPDTQYF. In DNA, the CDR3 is TGTGCCACCCTAGTGACCCCAGATACGCAGTATTTT.

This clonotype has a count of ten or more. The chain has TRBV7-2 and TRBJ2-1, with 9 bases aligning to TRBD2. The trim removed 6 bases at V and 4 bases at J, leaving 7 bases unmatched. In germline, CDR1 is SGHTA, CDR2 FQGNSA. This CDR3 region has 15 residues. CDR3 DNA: TGTGCCAGCAGAGTAAGCGGGAGGCCTTACAATGAGCAGTTCTTC. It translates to CASRVSGRPYNEQFF.

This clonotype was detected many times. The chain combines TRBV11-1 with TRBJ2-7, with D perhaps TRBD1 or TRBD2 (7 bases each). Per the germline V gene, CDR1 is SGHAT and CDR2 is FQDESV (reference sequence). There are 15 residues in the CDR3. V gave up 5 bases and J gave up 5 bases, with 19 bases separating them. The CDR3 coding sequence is TGTGCCAGCAGCAGCGGGACAGCCCTGTGGGACGAGCAGTACTTC. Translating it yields CASSSGTALWDEQYF.

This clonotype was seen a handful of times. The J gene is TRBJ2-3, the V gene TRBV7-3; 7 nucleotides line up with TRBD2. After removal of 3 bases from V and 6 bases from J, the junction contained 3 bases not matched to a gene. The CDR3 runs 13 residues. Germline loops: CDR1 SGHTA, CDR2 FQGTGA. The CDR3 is CASSFNGRDTQYF. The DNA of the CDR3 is TGTGCCAGCAGCTTCAACGGGAGGGATACGCAGTATTTT.

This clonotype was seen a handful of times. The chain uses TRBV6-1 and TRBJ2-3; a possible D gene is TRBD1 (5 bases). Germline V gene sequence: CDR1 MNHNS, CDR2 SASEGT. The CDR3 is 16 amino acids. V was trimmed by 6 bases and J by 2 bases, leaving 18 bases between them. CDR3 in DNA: TGTGCCAGCAGCACGCACCAAACGACAGACACAGATACGCAGTATTTT. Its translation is CASSTHQTTDTDTQYF.

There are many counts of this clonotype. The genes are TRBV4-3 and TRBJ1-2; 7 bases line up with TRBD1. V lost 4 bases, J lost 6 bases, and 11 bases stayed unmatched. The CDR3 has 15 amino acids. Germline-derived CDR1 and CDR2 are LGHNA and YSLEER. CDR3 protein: CASSPFSDREDGYTF. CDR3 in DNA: TGCGCCAGCAGCCCGTTCAGCGACAGGGAAGATGGCTACACCTTC.

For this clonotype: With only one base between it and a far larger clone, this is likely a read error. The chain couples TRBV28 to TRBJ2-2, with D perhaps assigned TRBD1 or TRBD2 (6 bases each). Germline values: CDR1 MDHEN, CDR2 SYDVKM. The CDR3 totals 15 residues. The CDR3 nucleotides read TGTGCCAGCAGTTATCTTCTAGGGGGGACCGGGGGGCTGTTTTTT. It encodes CASSYLLGGTGGLFF.

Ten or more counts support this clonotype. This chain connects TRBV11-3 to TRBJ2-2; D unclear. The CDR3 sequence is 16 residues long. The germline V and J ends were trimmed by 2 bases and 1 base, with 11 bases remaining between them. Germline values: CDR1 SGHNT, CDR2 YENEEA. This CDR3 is CASSLLWAENTGELFF. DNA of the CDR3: TGTGCCAGCAGCTTATTGTGGGCAGAGAACACCGGGGAGCTGTTTTTT.

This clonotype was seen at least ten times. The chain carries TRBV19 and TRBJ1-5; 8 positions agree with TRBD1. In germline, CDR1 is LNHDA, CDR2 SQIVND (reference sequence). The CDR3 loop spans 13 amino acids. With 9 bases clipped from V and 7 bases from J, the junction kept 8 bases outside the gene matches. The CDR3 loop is CASAGQGGQPQHF. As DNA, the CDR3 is TGTGCCAGCGCTGGACAGGGAGGCCAGCCCCAGCATTTT.

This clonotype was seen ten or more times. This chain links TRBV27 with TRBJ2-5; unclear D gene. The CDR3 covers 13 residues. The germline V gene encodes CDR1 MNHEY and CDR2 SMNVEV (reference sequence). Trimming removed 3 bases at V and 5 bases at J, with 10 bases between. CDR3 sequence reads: CASSFLDGETQYF. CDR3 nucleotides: TGTGCCAGCAGTTTTCTTGATGGGGAGACCCAGTACTTC.

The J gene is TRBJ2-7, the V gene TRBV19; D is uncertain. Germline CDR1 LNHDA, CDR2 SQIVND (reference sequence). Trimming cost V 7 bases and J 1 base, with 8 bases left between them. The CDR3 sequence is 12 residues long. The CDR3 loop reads CASMGMSYEQYF. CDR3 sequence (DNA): TGTGCCAGTATGGGAATGTCCTACGAGCAGTACTTC.

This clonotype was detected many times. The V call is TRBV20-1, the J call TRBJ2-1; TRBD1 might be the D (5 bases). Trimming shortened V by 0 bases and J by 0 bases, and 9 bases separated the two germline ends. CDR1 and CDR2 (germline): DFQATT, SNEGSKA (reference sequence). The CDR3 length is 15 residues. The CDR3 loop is CSAREGVSSYNEQFF. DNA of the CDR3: TGCAGTGCTAGAGAAGGGGTGAGCTCCTACAATGAGCAGTTCTTC.

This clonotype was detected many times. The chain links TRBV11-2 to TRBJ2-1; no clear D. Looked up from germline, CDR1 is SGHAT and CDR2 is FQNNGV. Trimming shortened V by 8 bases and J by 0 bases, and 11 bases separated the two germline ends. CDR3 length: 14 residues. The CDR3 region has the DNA TGTGCCAGCGCGGCGTATATCTCCTACAATGAGCAGTTCTTC. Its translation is CASAAYISYNEQFF.

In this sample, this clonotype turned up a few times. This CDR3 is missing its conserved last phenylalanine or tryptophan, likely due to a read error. This chain's CDR3 is CASSLQETQYL. CDR3 nucleotide sequence: TGTGCCAGCAGTCTTCAAGAGACCCAGTACCTC. The chain employs TRBV2 and TRBJ2-5; D remains ambiguous. Germline CDR1 and CDR2: SNHLY and FYNNEI. Trimming took off 5 bases at V and 2 bases at J, with 3 bases between the two ends. This CDR3 is 11 amino acids long.

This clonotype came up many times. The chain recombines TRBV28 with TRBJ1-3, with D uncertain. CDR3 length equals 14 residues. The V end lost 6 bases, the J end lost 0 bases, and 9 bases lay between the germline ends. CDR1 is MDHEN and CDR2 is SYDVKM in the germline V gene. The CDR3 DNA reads TGTGCCAGCAGACTCGGACCCTCTGGAAACACCATATATTTT. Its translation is CASRLGPSGNTIYF. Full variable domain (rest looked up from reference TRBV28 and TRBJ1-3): DVKVTQSSRYLVKRTGEKVFLECVQDMDHENMFWYRQDPGLGLRLIYFSYDVKMKEKGDIPEGYSVSREKKERFSLILESASTNQTSMYLCASRLGPSGNTIYFGEGSWLTVV.

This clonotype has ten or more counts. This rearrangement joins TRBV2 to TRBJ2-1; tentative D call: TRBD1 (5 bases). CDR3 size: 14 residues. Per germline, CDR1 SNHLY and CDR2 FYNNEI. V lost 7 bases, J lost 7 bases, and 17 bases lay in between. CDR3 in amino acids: CASIQGGLMNEQFF. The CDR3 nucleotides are TGTGCCAGCATTCAGGGCGGCCTAATGAATGAGCAGTTCTTC. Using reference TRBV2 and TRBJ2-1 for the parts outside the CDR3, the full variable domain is EPEVTQTPSHQVTQMGQEVILRCVPISNHLYFYWYRQILGQKVEFLVSFYNNEISEKSEIFDDQFSVERPDGSNFTLKIRSTKLEDSAMYFCASIQGGLMNEQFFGPGTRLTVL.

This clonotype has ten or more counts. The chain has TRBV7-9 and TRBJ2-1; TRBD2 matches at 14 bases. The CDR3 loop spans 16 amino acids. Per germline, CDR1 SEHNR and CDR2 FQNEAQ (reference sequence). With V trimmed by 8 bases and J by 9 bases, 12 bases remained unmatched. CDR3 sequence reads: CASGTSGSRELVEQFF. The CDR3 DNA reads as TGTGCCAGCGGGACTAGCGGGAGTAGGGAGCTGGTTGAGCAGTTCTTC.

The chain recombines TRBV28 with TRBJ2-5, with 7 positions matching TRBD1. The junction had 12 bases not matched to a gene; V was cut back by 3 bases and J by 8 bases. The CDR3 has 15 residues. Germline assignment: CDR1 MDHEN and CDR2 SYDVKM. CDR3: CASSFSGQTQGTQYF. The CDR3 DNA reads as TGTGCCAGCAGTTTCTCGGGACAGACACAAGGAACCCAGTACTTC. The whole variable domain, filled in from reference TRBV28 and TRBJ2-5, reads DVKVTQSSRYLVKRTGEKVFLECVQDMDHENMFWYRQDPGLGLRLIYFSYDVKMKEKGDIPEGYSVSREKKERFSLILESASTNQTSMYLCASSFSGQTQGTQYFGPGTRLLVL.

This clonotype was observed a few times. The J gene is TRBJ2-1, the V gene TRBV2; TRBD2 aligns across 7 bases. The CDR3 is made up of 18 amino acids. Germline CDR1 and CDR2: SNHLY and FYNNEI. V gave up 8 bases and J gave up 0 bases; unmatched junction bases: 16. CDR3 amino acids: CASLFSPQLACSYNEQFF. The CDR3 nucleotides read TGTGCCAGCCTATTTTCCCCCCAACTAGCGTGCTCCTACAATGAGCAGTTCTTC.

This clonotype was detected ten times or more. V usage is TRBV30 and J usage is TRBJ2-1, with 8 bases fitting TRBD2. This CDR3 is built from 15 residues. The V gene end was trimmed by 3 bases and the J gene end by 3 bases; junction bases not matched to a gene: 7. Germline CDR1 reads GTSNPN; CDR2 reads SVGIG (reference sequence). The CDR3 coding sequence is TGTGCCTGGAGCCCCGGGACTAGTGTCTACAATGAGCAGTTCTTC. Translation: CAWSPGTSVYNEQFF. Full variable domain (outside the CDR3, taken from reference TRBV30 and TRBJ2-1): SQTIHQWPATLVQPVGSPLSLECTVEGTSNPNLYWYRQAAGRGLQLLFYSVGIGQISSEVPQNLSASRPQDRQFILSSKKLLLSDSGFYLCAWSPGTSVYNEQFFGPGTRLTVL.